The 17 T cell receptor beta chains reported below all come from one sample, sequenced in a study of cytomegalovirus exposure and HLA in healthy donors. Primers for the PCR totalled 60 Vbeta and 13 Jbeta. Sequencing was performed with immunoSEQ multiplex PCR; in TCRdb, only in-frame clones are kept and a portion is missing. The profile shows about 160,000 clones, about 77% of them singletons. The sample was PBMCs. Every receptor here comes from a man in his late teens or twenties in good health and CMV-seropositive.

V and J are TRBV2 and TRBJ2-2; D perhaps matches TRBD2 (5 bases). The CDR3 is 13 residues long. V lost 7 bases and J lost 1, with 7 bases in between. Germline CDR1 reads SNHLY; CDR2 reads FYNNEI. CDR3 nucleotides: TGTGCCAGCACCCGGGAGAACACCGGGGAGCTGTTTTTT. This encodes CASTRENTGELFF.

This clone turned up a few times. V and J are TRBV7-2 and TRBJ2-1; perhaps TRBD2 as D (6 bases). Trimming stripped 0 bases from V and 4 bases from J, with 10 bases between. Germline V gene lookup returns CDR1 SGHTA and CDR2 FQGNSA. The CDR3 runs 15 residues. The CDR3 loop is CASSLASGNYNEQFF. CDR3 DNA sequence: TGTGCCAGCAGCTTAGCTAGCGGAAATTACAATGAGCAGTTCTTC.

The rearrangement links TRBV6-1 to TRBJ1-1, with a possible D match to TRBD1 (6 bases). Trimming took 5 bases from V and 5 from J, leaving 18 bases between them. The length of the CDR3 is 15 residues. Germline CDR1 is MNHNS and CDR2 is SASEGT. The CDR3 nucleotides read TGTGCCAGCAGTTCGGGGACAAAAGTCCGGACTGAAGCTTTCTTT. The encoded protein is CASSSGTKVRTEAFF.

This chain joins TRBV4-1 and TRBJ1-4; 9 bases line up with TRBD1. The length of the CDR3 is 15 residues. The germline V gene has CDR1 MGHRA and CDR2 YSYEKL. Trimming took 3 bases from V and 6 from J; bases not matched to a gene: 5. The CDR3 bases are TGCGCCAGCAGCCACCGGGACAGGGTGCATGAAAAACTGTTTTTT. Residues: CASSHRDRVHEKLFF.

V usage is TRBV19 and J usage is TRBJ2-1; 7 bases fit TRBD2. Germline V gene sequence: CDR1 LNHDA, CDR2 SQIVND (reference sequence). After removal of 9 bases from V and 4 bases from J, the junction contained 3 bases not matched to a gene. CDR3 length: 12 residues. The CDR3 region is CASGGLYNEQFF. In DNA form, the CDR3 reads TGTGCCAGCGGGGGGTTGTACAATGAGCAGTTCTTC.

This rearrangement joins TRBV13 to TRBJ2-3, with 7 bases that match TRBD1. The CDR3 spans 15 residues. Germline V gives CDR1 PRHDT, CDR2 FYEKMQ (reference sequence). V was clipped by 5 bases and J by 4 bases; unmatched bases: 9. The CDR3 coding sequence is TGTGCCAGCAGCGCCACAGGGGATCATGCAGATACGCAGTATTTT. It encodes CASSATGDHADTQYF.

The genes are TRBV10-3 and TRBJ1-1, with D unclear. The CDR3 spans 13 residues. CDR1 is ENHRY and CDR2 is SYGVKD in the germline V gene. V lost 2 bases and J lost 6, with 10 bases in between. In DNA, the CDR3 is TGTGCCATCAGTGAGGCAGAGGGCGCTGAAGCTTTCTTT. It encodes CAISEAEGAEAFF.

The chain employs TRBV9 and TRBJ2-7; tentatively, D is TRBD2 (7 bases). Germline V gives CDR1 SGDLS, CDR2 YYNGEE. The CDR3 is 15 amino acids. Trimming stripped 0 bases from V and 5 bases from J, with 15 bases between. The CDR3: CASSVGGWGGNEQYF. DNA of the CDR3: TGTGCCAGCAGCGTAGGAGGGTGGGGGGGCAACGAGCAGTACTTC. Looking up the rest from reference TRBV9 and TRBJ2-7 gives the full variable domain: DSGVTQTPKHLITATGQRVTLRCSPRSGDLSVYWYQQSLDQGLQFLIQYYNGEERAKGNILERFSAQQFPDLHSELNLSSLELGDSALYFCASSVGGWGGNEQYFGPGTRLTVT.

This clone was counted between two and nine times. The CDR3 loop is CASIRDSEDYGYTF. In DNA form, the CDR3 reads TGTGCCAGCATCCGGGACAGCGAAGACTATGGCTACACCTTC. The V gene is TRBV6-5, the J gene TRBJ1-2; 7 positions agree with TRBD1. CDR1 MNHEY and CDR2 SVGAGI come from the germline V gene. The CDR3 consists of 14 residues. Losses at the gene ends were 7 bases for V and 3 bases for J; bases not matched to a gene: 8.

The J gene is TRBJ2-7, the V gene TRBV4-1, with 7 bases identical to TRBD1. This CDR3 is built from 15 residues. Germline CDR1 MGHRA, CDR2 YSYEKL. Losses at the gene ends were 1 base for V and 0 bases for J; bases not matched to a gene: 3. CDR3 nucleotide sequence: TGCGCCAGCAGCCAAGGGGACAGTTACTCCTACGAGCAGTACTTC. Its translation is CASSQGDSYSYEQYF.

The rearrangement links TRBV11-3 to TRBJ2-7; D is ambiguous. This CDR3 is 13 amino acids long. Per germline, CDR1 SGHNT and CDR2 YENEEA. Trimming pared 4 bases from V and 2 bases from J, leaving 9 bases between. The CDR3 loop reads CASSYDLTYEQYF. CDR3 DNA: TGTGCCAGCAGCTACGACTTAACCTACGAGCAGTACTTC.

The CDR3 DNA sequence: TGTGCCAGCAGCTACCGACAGGGGGCGAACGAGCAGTACTTC. Its translation: CASSYRQGANEQYF. The chain recombines TRBV11-1 with TRBJ2-7; TRBD1 aligns across 10 bases. V lost 4 bases to trimming and J lost 5 bases; unmatched junction nucleotides: 5. Germline V gene sequence: CDR1 SGHAT, CDR2 FQDESV (reference sequence). This CDR3 comprises 14 residues.

The J gene is TRBJ2-7, the V gene TRBV6-9, with 8 bases that match TRBD1. CDR3 length: 19 amino acids. V lost 8 bases and J lost 3; bases outside the gene matches: 24. Per germline, CDR1 MNHGY and CDR2 SVAAGI. This CDR3 is CASVSIGVVWTGMYYEQYF. The CDR3 DNA reads TGTGCCAGCGTAAGTATTGGGGTGGTCTGGACAGGGATGTACTACGAGCAGTACTTC.

The chain employs TRBV7-9 and TRBJ1-2, with no clear D. The CDR3 covers 14 residues. Between the trimmed V and J ends, which lost 1 base and 8 bases, there was a span of 14 bases. Looked up from germline, CDR1 is SEHNR and CDR2 is FQNEAQ (reference sequence). CDR3 residues: CASSLGQRQEGYTF. The CDR3 coding sequence is TGTGCCAGCAGCTTAGGACAACGGCAAGAAGGCTACACCTTC.

V and J are TRBV2 and TRBJ1-5; the D is unclear. The V end lost 2 bases, the J end lost 7 bases, and 15 bases lay between the germline ends. The CDR3 extends over 15 amino acids. The V gene's germline CDR1 is SNHLY and CDR2 FYNNEI. The CDR3 loop is CASSEWAVGGQPQHF. The CDR3 region has the DNA TGTGCCAGCAGTGAATGGGCAGTGGGAGGACAGCCCCAGCATTTT.

The CDR3 spells CASSLSLTGSGYTF. CDR3 nucleotides: TGTGCCAGCAGTTTGTCTTTGACAGGGAGTGGCTACACCTTC. The gene calls are TRBV28 and TRBJ1-2, with 7 bases aligning to TRBD1. The junction had 8 bases not matched to a gene; V was cut back by 3 bases and J by 7 bases. Germline loops: CDR1 MDHEN, CDR2 SYDVKM. This CDR3 is 14 amino acids long.

The DNA for the CDR3 is TGTGCCAGCCACACGGGGGGTGCGAACACCGGGGAGCTGTTTTTT. Amino acids: CASHTGGANTGELFF. The chain has TRBV7-9 and TRBJ2-2, with 7 positions matching TRBD2. Germline trimming cut 8 bases from V and 0 bases from J; bases unmatched to any gene: 6. Germline V gene data show CDR1 as SEHNR and CDR2 as FQNEAQ (reference sequence). This CDR3 has 15 residues.